The T cell receptor beta chain described here comes from a study of monozygotic twins with inflammatory bowel disease. Study-wide points: There was no support for any single strong signal or clonotype associated with IBD.

The CDR3 extends over 23 amino acids. Germline CDR1 and CDR2: ENHRY and SYGVKD. Sampling involved one blood draw (2.5 ml) for every donor. Comment on this clonotype: Its matching antigen is unknown.

cDNA for each sample came from eight separate reactions. UMIs that included a 6-nucleotide sample barcode were added by template switching, which took place during cDNA synthesis. TCRdb reprocessed the 5' RACE reads; each CDR3 protein has one entry and no DNA is given. Its table records about 330,000 distinct CDR3 sequences. The clonotype comes from a human donor with ulcerative colitis or Crohn's disease, or a healthy co-twin of an affected twin (not recorded which). The material sequenced was blood. The chain couples TRBV10-3 to TRBJ2-4; the D gene TCRdb calls, TRBD2, cannot be checked with no DNA. The CDR3 loop reads CAISDTNQWGAQSDTLAKNIQYF.